The text below deals with one T cell receptor beta chain. No cognate antigen has been identified for it. No much larger clone exists at a distance of one base, and base qualities are not known. Libraries were built with 5' RACE. Sequencing used an Illumina HiSeq 2500. A second PCR of 7 to 11 cycles was performed with a sample-barcoded 5' primer and a J-beta primer mix. Each TCR beta cDNA molecule received a unique molecular identifier from a template-switch 5' adaptor carrying 12 random nucleotides. At least 2.5 million CDR3-containing paired-end reads were obtained from each sample. All of the RNA was converted into first-strand cDNA using the Mint cDNA synthesis kit, with a TRBC-specific oligonucleotide serving as the primer. Following uracil-DNA glycosylase treatment, all cDNA underwent a first 18-cycle PCR with the universal primers M1SS and BC2_uni_R. Concerning the study's data processing: For normalization, 1 million high-quality reads were randomly selected from each sample, with every read carrying a distinct molecular identifier. Instead of being binned into consensus sequences, reads that shared molecular identifiers were thrown out. MiTCR, run with a Q25 quality threshold and the strictest error-elimination algorithm, handled CDR3 identification, clonotype clustering and error correction. Lower-bound total TCR beta diversity was estimated with a nonparametric unseen species model using Euler transformation. Starting from the raw public reads, TCRdb applied fastp trimming at Q25, assembled clones with MiXCR and retained in-frame beta chains. Entries are consolidated by CDR3 protein sequence, retaining the most common genes and DNA. The V and J calls shown here were made by TCRdb, not taken from the authors' results. Present in this sample are 800,000 or so distinct CDR3 sequences, 25% of which were seen just once. The ten top clones hold under 4% of the sample.

Donors were about 36 systemically healthy Caucasian individuals from Russia aged roughly 6 to 90 years. Each donor gave ten milliliters of peripheral blood, drawn into EDTA-treated Vacutainer tubes. Ficoll-Paque density-gradient centrifugation was used to isolate PBMCs, with at least 6.5 million obtained per sample. Total RNA, at least 5 micrograms per sample, was extracted from PBMCs with Trizol reagent. Naive CD45RAhigh/CD27high T cell percentages were measured by flow cytometry on a PBMC aliquot from every donor. The data stem from a study of blood T cells in healthy people across ages (dated by TCRdb to between 2014 and 2016). Study-wide context: In model experiments, template switching captured roughly one uniquely barcoded TCR beta cDNA molecule for every two T cells. The study measured age-related changes in TCR beta repertoire diversity using deep sequencing normalized with unique cDNA molecular identifiers. The donors were divided into four age groups: young (average around 16 years), middle-aged (approximately 42), aged (about 60) and long-lived (82). The study analyzed two additional independent replicas of 1 million unique cDNA reads from the same blood draw for two donors, one aged 18 to 29 and one aged 80 or older. Study-wide conclusions, independent of this receptor: Because the CMV infection status of the donors was unknown, age-related changes in expanded clonotypes may potentially have been confounded. There was a strong correlation between observed TCR beta diversity and the percentage of naive T cells measured by flow cytometry. As age increased, observed TCR beta diversity per million T cells dropped in a roughly linear way, and a significant reduction was already evident by age about 40. Estimates of total diversity from one million sequenced T cells were regarded as lower bounds and underestimates. Compared with the aged group, the long-lived group had more naive CD4+ T cells, fewer expanded clones and increased TCR diversity, suggesting age selection. Bulk unsorted PBMC profiling prevented conclusive comparison of naive and antigen-experienced compartments.

CDR1 and CDR2 are drawn from the germline V gene: SGHVS, FNYEAQ. V is clipped by 8 bases and J by 4 bases, and the sequence between their germline boundaries is 17 bases long. Including the terminal cysteine and phenylalanine, the CDR3 comprises 14 residues. Only the CDR3 DNA is retained, 42 bases long and in frame from the first base. This same sample was also part of a study on T cells of mothers and their children. Looking at the second paper: The donors were nine systemically healthy Caucasian individuals, made up of three mothers and their six children. cDNA synthesis used all of the extracted RNA, with roughly 1.5 ug of RNA in each 15 ul reaction. In the second PCR, sample barcodes and 2-4 random nucleotides were introduced via the M1S primer. Over 8.5 million TCR beta CDR3 reads were obtained for each mother, and some 3 million reads were obtained for each child. Thymic selection shapes the output of TCR recombination in a similar way in related and unrelated pairs, and inherited differences have a minor effect. Normalized repertoire overlap in related mother-child pairs was always slightly higher than in unrelated mother-child pairs, but the difference was never significant. No persistent microchimeric T cell clones were detected, at a sensitivity of around 100 clones per million clonotypes. In the study, deep NGS was used to compare the TCR beta repertoires of mothers and children, and features distinguishing related mother-child pairs from unrelated individuals were sought. The mean age was about 38 +/- 4 years for the mothers and about 12 +/- 4 years for the children. Libraries were sequenced on Illumina HiSeq 2000 with 100+100 nt paired-end reads after adapter ligation with NEBNext reagents. To prevent cross-contamination, the mother and child libraries were prepared a month apart and were sequenced in separate runs. Between about 500,000 and 2,300,000 distinct TCR beta clonotypes were identified per donor. Naive TCR beta clonotypes were estimated from low-frequency clonotypes matched to each donor's FACS-determined naive share, without sorting.

The TCR originated in a boy aged 10-17 years in good health. The rearrangement combines TRBV7-6 with TRBJ2-5, with no reliable assignment of the D segment. Sequenced: blood. The CDR3 region reads CASREDGSPETQYF. In nucleotide form, the sequence is TGTGCCAGCCGAGAGGACGGGTCCCCAGAGACCCAGTACTTC.